This T cell receptor (beta chain) is from a study of OX40 agonist ivuxolimab in advanced cancers. Study-level information: Treatment of patients was with ivuxolimab, an agonistic anti-OX40 (CD134) antibody. A history of anti-PD-1, anti-PD-L1 or anti-CTLA-4 therapy was acceptable, and approximately 41% had some.

Findings and caveats of the study: At 0.1 to 3.0 mg/kg and by week 6, clonal expansion occurred in CD4+ and CD8+ blood T cells. Researchers did not establish what antigens the expanded peripheral T cells target.

This clone was observed once. Its specificity is not known. The table came from immunoSEQ multiplex PCR; TCRdb's copy has only in-frame clones and leaves some out. The sample records 90,000 to 100,000 clones, roughly four fifths being singletons. Germline V CDR1 and CDR2: SNHLY, FYNNEI. The CDR3 has 17 amino acids. The V end lost 5 bases, the J end lost 0 bases, and 14 bases lay between the germline ends. The receptor was derived from an adult with an advanced solid tumor such as melanoma, head and neck, liver or kidney cancer. V is TRBV2 and J is TRBJ2-6; the D gene is possibly TRBD1 (5 bases). Material: CD4+ or CD8+ T cells sorted from blood, obtained in a trial of the OX40 agonist ivuxolimab. In DNA, the CDR3 is TGTGCCAGCAGTTTTGACAGACTTTCCTCTGGGGCCAACGTCCTGACTTTC. Translation gives CASSFDRLSSGANVLTF. Full variable domain (missing parts from reference TRBV2 and TRBJ2-6): EPEVTQTPSHQVTQMGQEVILRCVPISNHLYFYWYRQILGQKVEFLVSFYNNEISEKSEIFDDQFSVERPDGSNFTLKIRSTKLEDSAMYFCASSFDRLSSGANVLTFGAGSRLTVL.